This T cell receptor (beta chain) was retrieved from a study of blood T cell repertoires in COVID-19 (dated by TCRdb to 2020 to 2021). Background for the entire study: Samples from collaborators originated in the United States, Italy and Spain and spanned both the acute and convalescent phases of COVID-19. Nearly every sample came with metadata listing a de-identified subject ID, COVID-19 status, age in years and sex. Where HLA class I and class II types were available, the types were taken from metadata supplied by the sample provider, not from assay-based typing. The material from the prospective study consisted of cDNA or gDNA derived from T cells, B-cell-depleted T cells, or PBMCs. The samples were drawn from two sources: the first 160 participants of the ongoing ImmuneRACE study, and 1,254 subjects contributed by 6 global collaborators. The dataset comprised deeply sampled blood TCRbeta repertoires from subjects exposed to, actively infected with, or recovered from COVID-19. A freely available public database, intended as a resource for researchers studying the immune response to SARS-CoV-2, is where the repertoires were released. On the study overall, not on this receptor specifically: How much clinical and demographic metadata was included differed by source and by participant, and the metadata was provided uncurated.

Collaborating institutions collected whole blood in K2EDTA tubes following their own protocols. For TCRbeta analysis, collaborators shipped samples in one of three forms: frozen whole blood, isolated PBMCs, or DNA extracted from either of those sample types. TCRbeta CDR3 regions were amplified from genomic DNA using the immunoSEQ Assay, a bias-controlled multiplex PCR. The authors' pipeline ran thus. The number of nucleated cells in each sample was estimated from the amplification of reference gene primers within the assay. Sequence reads were collapsed and filtered to measure the absolute abundance of every unique TCRbeta CDR3 rearrangement. For each sample, productive Simpson clonality was calculated as the square root of Simpson's diversity index over productive rearrangements. TCRdb mirrors the immuneACCESS table, restricted to in-frame sequences. Some clones are absent from its copies; in checked studies, under half trace to an unresolved V gene, and the reason for the others is unknown. That table supplies the V and J calls and clone size; D and trimming were determined from the DNA. The sample includes over 200,000 clones, with roughly 80% observed a single time. Jointly, the top ten make up roughly 5% of the sample.

V is cut back by 1 base and J by 5 bases, with 9 bases in the junction unmatched. The germline V gene (reference sequence) yields LNHDA for CDR1 and SQIVND for CDR2. The cysteine opens and the phenylalanine closes a CDR3 of 16 amino acids. The DNA shown is the 48-base CDR3, in frame from base 1. As regards this clone: Which antigen it targets is not known. No base quality information exists; no much larger clone differs at one position.

Sequenced material: peripheral blood. The V gene is TRBV19 and the J gene is TRBJ2-5; TRBD1 lines up with 8 middle nucleotides. The TCR sequence derives from a human donor in a cohort sampled during active COVID-19. The bases are TGTGCCAGTAGTATAGGGACAGGGACGGGGAGGGAGACCCAGTACTTC. This codes for CASSIGTGTGRETQYF.